These 22 T cell receptor beta chains originate from one sample sequenced in a study of early T cells in non-severe SARS-CoV-2 infection. TCRdb reprocessed the 5' RACE reads via MiXCR and lists one record per CDR3 protein. The data hold tens of thousands of distinct CDR3 sequences, with 5.5% observed a single time. The sample in question was whole blood, obtained at baseline. These receptor sequences come from an adult who was a healthcare worker with PCR-confirmed SARS-CoV-2 infection or an uninfected control (not recorded which).

The chain links TRBV10-3 to TRBJ2-1; TRBD1 matches 8 bases. Germline V gene data show CDR1 as ENHRY and CDR2 as SYGVKD. CDR3 size: 16 residues. With V trimmed by 4 bases and J by 2 bases, 7 bases remained unmatched. The CDR3 nucleotides read TGTGCCATCAGTGTCGGAGGACAGGGTACCTACAATGAGCAGTTCTTC. Its protein product is CAISVGGQGTYNEQFF.

This clonotype was detected ten times or more. The genes are TRBV7-9 and TRBJ2-3; 8 nucleotides line up with TRBD1. The germline CDR1 and CDR2 sequences are SEHNR and FQNEAQ (reference sequence). V trimming: 7 bases; J trimming: 3 bases; junction bases outside the gene matches: 15. The CDR3 runs 17 residues. This CDR3 reads CASTFRGQALVTDTQYF. The CDR3 DNA is TGTGCCAGCACTTTTAGGGGACAGGCGTTGGTGACAGATACGCAGTATTTT.

This clonotype was observed many times. The chain joins TRBV4-1 to TRBJ1-2; D uncertain. The V end lost 4 bases, the J end lost 0 bases, and 6 bases lay between the germline ends. Looked up from germline, CDR1 is MGHRA and CDR2 is YSYEKL. The CDR3 is 13 amino acids. The CDR3 region has the DNA TGCGCCAGCAGCCGAGAGGCTAACTATGGCTACACCTTC. It codes for CASSREANYGYTF.

The sample holds a few counts of this clonotype. This chain connects TRBV3-2 to TRBJ2-5. TRBV3-2 is a documented pseudogene. The CDR3 is 13 amino acids. In nucleotides, the CDR3 is TGTGCCAGCAGCCAAGTCTCCGAAGAGACCCAGTACTTC. This encodes CASSQVSEETQYF.

V gene TRBV5-1 combines with J gene TRBJ1-1, with 7 positions matching TRBD1. After removal of 5 bases from V and 0 bases from J, the junction contained 10 bases not matched to a gene. The CDR3 runs to 16 residues. The germline CDR1 and CDR2 sequences are SGHRS and YFSETQ. CDR3 sequence: CASSSGTVMMNTEAFF. The CDR3 DNA is TGCGCCAGCAGTTCCGGGACAGTGATGATGAACACTGAAGCTTTCTTT.

The rearrangement joins TRBV30 to TRBJ1-5; weak D call: TRBD1 (6 bases). Trimming removed 1 base from V and 2 bases from J, with 6 bases in between. The CDR3 runs to 13 residues. The germline CDR1 and CDR2 sequences are GTSNPN and SVGIG (reference sequence). The CDR3 region is CAWSDRGNQPQHF. In nucleotides, the CDR3 is TGTGCCTGGAGTGACAGGGGCAATCAGCCCCAGCATTTT.

At least ten counts were recorded for this clonotype. The CDR3 nucleotides read TGTGCCAGCAGTTTTCGCCGGGACACATATGGCTACACCTTC. Translating it yields CASSFRRDTYGYTF. The rearrangement joins TRBV12-3 or TRBV12-4 to TRBJ1-2; D is perhaps TRBD1 (6 bases). Trimming took off 3 bases at V and 5 bases at J, with 13 bases between the two ends. The CDR3 covers 14 residues.

This clonotype was counted many times. This chain joins TRBV14 and TRBJ2-4, with 7 bases fitting TRBD1. The J segment lost 5 bases and the V segment lost 4 bases, leaving 5 bases of the junction unmatched. CDR3 length: 14 amino acids. The germline CDR1 and CDR2 sequences are SGHDN and FVKESK. CDR3 sequence: CASSPGQAQNIQYF. CDR3 DNA sequence: TGTGCCAGCAGCCCCGGACAGGCACAAAACATTCAGTACTTC.

The table lists this clonotype with many counts. This rearrangement joins TRBV20-1 to TRBJ1-2; D call uncertain. The germline V gene has CDR1 DFQATT and CDR2 SNEGSKA (reference sequence). The CDR3 loop spans 14 amino acids. The CDR3 is CTSGPDVPNYGYTF. The CDR3 coding sequence is TGCACCAGCGGGCCAGATGTACCTAACTATGGCTACACCTTC.

This clonotype was counted many times. The rearrangement links TRBV20-1 to TRBJ2-5; D may correspond to TRBD1 or TRBD2 (5 bases each). The CDR3 is 12 residues long. V was trimmed by 3 bases and J by 5 bases, leaving 10 bases between them. CDR1 and CDR2 from the germline V gene are DFQATT and SNEGSKA (reference sequence). CDR3 DNA sequence: TGCAGTGCTAGTGCCGGGGACGAGACCCAGTACTTC. Translation: CSASAGDETQYF.

This clonotype appeared many times. The chain joins TRBV7-9 to TRBJ1-1; D remains unclear. Germline V lookup: CDR1 SEHNR, CDR2 FQNEAQ (reference sequence). Trimming took off 3 bases at V and 8 bases at J, with 22 bases between the two ends. The CDR3 has 16 residues. This chain's CDR3 is CASSLGFWTHGREAFF. The DNA for the CDR3 is TGTGCCAGCAGCTTGGGGTTTTGGACCCACGGACGAGAAGCTTTCTTT.

This clonotype showed up many times. The genes are TRBV5-4 and TRBJ1-2; D unresolved. The CDR3 is made up of 13 amino acids. Germline V lookup: CDR1 SGHNT, CDR2 YYREEE (reference sequence). V was trimmed by 0 bases and J by 6 bases, leaving 9 bases between them. CDR3 sequence: CASSLERRDGYTF. The CDR3 DNA reads as TGTGCCAGCAGCTTGGAACGGAGGGATGGCTACACCTTC.

This clonotype was detected only a few times. The rearrangement uses TRBV10-2 and TRBJ2-1; a possible D gene is TRBD2 (5 bases). The ends were cut back, 8 bases at V and 6 bases at J, with 20 bases in the middle. The CDR3 runs 15 residues. Germline assignment: CDR1 WSHSY and CDR2 SAAADI. CDR3 loop: CASAAVRGIVNEQFF. The CDR3 bases are TGCGCCAGCGCCGCGGTCCGGGGAATAGTCAATGAGCAGTTCTTC.

This clonotype came up many times. The genes are TRBV6-6 and TRBJ2-1, with D perhaps matching TRBD1 or TRBD2 (6 bases each). Trimming took off 0 bases at V and 5 bases at J, with 17 bases between the two ends. The CDR3 contains 17 residues. Per the germline V gene, CDR1 is MNHNY and CDR2 is SVGAGI (reference sequence). The CDR3 spells CASSYSSGADSHNEQFF. The CDR3 coding sequence is TGTGCCAGCAGTTACTCGTCGGGGGCCGATTCCCACAATGAGCAGTTCTTC.

This clonotype occurred a few times. The chain recombines TRBV28 with TRBJ2-1; D is uncertain. Germline V gene lookup returns CDR1 MDHEN and CDR2 SYDVKM. Deletions cut 1 base from V and 0 bases from J, with 7 bases between. The CDR3 runs 15 residues. Here the CDR3 DNA reads TGTGCCAGCAGTTTATTCCTGAGCTCCTACAATGAGCAGTTCTTC. Translated, it gives CASSLFLSSYNEQFF.

The chain couples TRBV6-2 or TRBV6-3 to TRBJ2-2; the D gene is possibly TRBD2 (7 bases). The CDR3 spans 15 residues. The ends were cut back, 6 bases at V and 3 bases at J, with 14 bases in the middle. Germline V gene lookup returns CDR1 MNHEY and CDR2 SVGEGT. CDR3 region: CASSPGGWDTGELFF. The CDR3, as DNA: TGTGCCAGCAGCCCGGGGGGCTGGGACACCGGGGAGCTGTTTTTT.

This rearrangement joins TRBV6-2 or TRBV6-3 to TRBJ2-3, with 7 bases matching TRBD2. After removal of 10 bases from V and 1 base from J, the junction contained 5 bases not matched to a gene. Per germline, CDR1 MNHEY and CDR2 SVGEGT. This CDR3 contains 13 residues. The CDR3 sequence is CATKRGRTDTQYF. In DNA form, the CDR3 reads TGTGCCACCAAGCGGGGACGCACAGATACGCAGTATTTT.

The sample holds a few counts of this clonotype. The chain uses TRBV5-6 and TRBJ2-1, with unresolved D. Germline V gene data show CDR1 as SGHDT and CDR2 as YYEEEE. V dropped 0 bases and J dropped 3 bases, with 4 bases sitting between them. CDR3 length equals 13 residues. The CDR3: CASSLGNYNEQFF. In DNA, the CDR3 is TGTGCCAGCAGCTTGGGGAACTACAATGAGCAGTTCTTC.

This clonotype was seen repeatedly, ten times or more. V usage is TRBV10-2 and J usage is TRBJ2-6; TRBD2 might be the D (6 bases). Trimming pared 8 bases from V and 2 bases from J, leaving 10 bases between. In germline, CDR1 is WSHSY, CDR2 SAAADI. This CDR3 region has 14 residues. The CDR3 bases are TGCGCCAGCCGGAGGGAGACTGGGGCCAACGTCCTGACTTTC. Protein: CASRRETGANVLTF.

This clonotype was found many times. The V gene is TRBV18, the J gene TRBJ2-1; D may correspond to TRBD1 or TRBD2 (5 bases each). Germline CDR1 and CDR2: KGHSH and LQKENI. The CDR3 runs to 13 residues. Between the trimmed V and J ends, which lost 4 bases and 12 bases, there was a span of 16 bases. In nucleotides, the CDR3 is TGTGCCAGCTCACACGGTGGGGGTTCCGGGCAGTTCTTC. This translates into CASSHGGGSGQFF.

At least ten counts were recorded for this clonotype. This sequence joins TRBV7-9 and TRBJ1-1; the D gene is possibly TRBD1 (6 bases). V shed 8 bases and J shed 2 bases, with 15 bases lying between them. This CDR3 region has 14 residues. The germline gives CDR1 SEHNR, CDR2 FQNEAQ (reference sequence). The CDR3 protein is CASEAGQSNTEAFF. CDR3 bases: TGTGCCAGCGAGGCCGGACAGAGTAACACTGAAGCTTTCTTT.

This clonotype was found many times. The rearrangement joins TRBV4-3 to TRBJ1-5; maybe TRBD1 (5 bases). Trimming stripped 1 base from V and 9 bases from J, with 22 bases between. The CDR3 extends over 17 amino acids. Germline CDR1 and CDR2: LGHNA and YSLEER. The CDR3 reads CASSQVAGKSALVPQHF. In nucleotides, the CDR3 is TGCGCCAGCAGCCAAGTGGCAGGGAAATCAGCCCTCGTGCCCCAGCATTTT.